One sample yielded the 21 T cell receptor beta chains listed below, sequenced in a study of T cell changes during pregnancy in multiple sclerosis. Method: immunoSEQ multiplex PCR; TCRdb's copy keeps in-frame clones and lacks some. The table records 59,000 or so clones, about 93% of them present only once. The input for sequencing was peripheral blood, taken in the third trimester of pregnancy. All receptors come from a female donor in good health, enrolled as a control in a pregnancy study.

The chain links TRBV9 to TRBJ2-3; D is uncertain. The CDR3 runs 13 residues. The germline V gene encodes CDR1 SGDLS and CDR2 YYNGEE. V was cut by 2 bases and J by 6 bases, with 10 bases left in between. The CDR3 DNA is TGTGCCAGCAGCGTGATCTCGGAGGATACGCAGTATTTT. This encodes CASSVISEDTQYF.

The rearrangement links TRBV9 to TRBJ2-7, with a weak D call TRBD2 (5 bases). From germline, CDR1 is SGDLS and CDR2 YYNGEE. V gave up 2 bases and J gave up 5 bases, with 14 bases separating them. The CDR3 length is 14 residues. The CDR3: CASSVGERPNEQYF. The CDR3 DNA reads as TGTGCCAGCAGCGTTGGAGAGCGGCCCAACGAGCAGTACTTC.

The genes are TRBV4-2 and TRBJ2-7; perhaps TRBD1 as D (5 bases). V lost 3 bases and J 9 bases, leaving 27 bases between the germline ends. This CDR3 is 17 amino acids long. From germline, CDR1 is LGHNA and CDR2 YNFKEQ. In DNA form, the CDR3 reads TGTGCCAGCAGCCATAGGGCCAGGGCAGGGCGCCTCTGGGGGCAGTACTTC. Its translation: CASSHRARAGRLWGQYF.

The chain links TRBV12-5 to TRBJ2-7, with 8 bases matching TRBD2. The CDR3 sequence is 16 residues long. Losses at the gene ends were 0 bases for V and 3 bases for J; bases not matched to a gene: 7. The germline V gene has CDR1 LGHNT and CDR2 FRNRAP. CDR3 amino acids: CASGLVGSGVVYEQYF. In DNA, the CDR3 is TGTGCTAGTGGTTTGGTAGGTAGCGGGGTCGTCTACGAGCAGTACTTC.

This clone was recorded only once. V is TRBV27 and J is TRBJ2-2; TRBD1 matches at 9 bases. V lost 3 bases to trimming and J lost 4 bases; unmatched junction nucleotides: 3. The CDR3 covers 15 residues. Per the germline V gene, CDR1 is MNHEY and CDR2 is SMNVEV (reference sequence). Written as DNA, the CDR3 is TGTGCCAGCAGTTTTAAGACAGGGGGCACCGGGGAGCTGTTTTTT. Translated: CASSFKTGGTGELFF.

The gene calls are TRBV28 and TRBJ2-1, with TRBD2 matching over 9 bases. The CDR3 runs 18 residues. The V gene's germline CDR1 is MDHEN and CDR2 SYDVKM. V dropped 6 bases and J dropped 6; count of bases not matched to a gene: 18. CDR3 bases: TGTGCCAGCAGCCAAACGGGTTCGGCGGGAGGGCCGGGCAATGAGCAGTTCTTC. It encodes CASSQTGSAGGPGNEQFF.

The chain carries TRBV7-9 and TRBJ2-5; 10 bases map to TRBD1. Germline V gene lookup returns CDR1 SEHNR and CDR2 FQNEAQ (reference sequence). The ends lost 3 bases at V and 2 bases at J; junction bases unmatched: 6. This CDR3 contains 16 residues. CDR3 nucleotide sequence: TGTGCCAGCAGCTTGACTAGGACAGGGGGTCAAGAGACCCAGTACTTC. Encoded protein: CASSLTRTGGQETQYF.

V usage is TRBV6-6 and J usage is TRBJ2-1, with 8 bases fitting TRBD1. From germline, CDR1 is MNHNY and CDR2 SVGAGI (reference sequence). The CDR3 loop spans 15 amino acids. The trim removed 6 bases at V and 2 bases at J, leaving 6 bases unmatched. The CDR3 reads CASRDRVGAYNEQFF. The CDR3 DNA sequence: TGTGCCAGCAGGGACAGGGTTGGCGCCTACAATGAGCAGTTCTTC.

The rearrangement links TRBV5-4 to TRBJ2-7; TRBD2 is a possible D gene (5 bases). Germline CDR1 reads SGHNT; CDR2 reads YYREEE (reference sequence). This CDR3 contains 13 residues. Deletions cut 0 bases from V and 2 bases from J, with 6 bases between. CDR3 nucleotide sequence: TGTGCCAGCAGCTTGGCGGGAACCTACGAGCAGTACTTC. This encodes CASSLAGTYEQYF.

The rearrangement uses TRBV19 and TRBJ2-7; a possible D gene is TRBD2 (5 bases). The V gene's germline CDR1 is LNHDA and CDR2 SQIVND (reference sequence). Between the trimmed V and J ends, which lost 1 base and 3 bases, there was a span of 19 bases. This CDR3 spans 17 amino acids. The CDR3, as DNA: TGTGCCAGTAGTATAGCCTCCGGAGGTAGCCTGGTCTACGAGCAGTACTTC. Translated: CASSIASGGSLVYEQYF.

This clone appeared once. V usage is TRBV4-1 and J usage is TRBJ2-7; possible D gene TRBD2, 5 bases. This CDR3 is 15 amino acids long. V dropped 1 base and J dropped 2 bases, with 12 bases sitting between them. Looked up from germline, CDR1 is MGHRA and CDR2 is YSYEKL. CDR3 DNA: TGCGCCAGCAGCCAAGGGTTAGCGCCCGCCTACGAGCAGTACTTC. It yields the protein CASSQGLAPAYEQYF.

This CDR3 is CASSPRSREVETQYF. DNA of the CDR3: TGTGCCAGCTCACCACGCTCCAGGGAGGTGGAGACCCAGTACTTC. V is TRBV18 and J is TRBJ2-5; D may be TRBD2 (6 bases). The CDR3 sequence is 15 residues long. Looked up from germline, CDR1 is KGHSH and CDR2 is LQKENI. The germline V and J ends were trimmed by 1 base and 5 bases, with 14 bases remaining between them.

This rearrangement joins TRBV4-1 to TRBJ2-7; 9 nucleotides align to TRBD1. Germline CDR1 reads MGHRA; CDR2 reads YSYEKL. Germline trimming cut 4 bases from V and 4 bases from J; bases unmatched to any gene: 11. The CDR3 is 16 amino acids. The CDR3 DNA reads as TGCGCCAGCAGCCGGGACCCGGGACAGGGCAGGTACGAGCAGTACTTC. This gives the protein CASSRDPGQGRYEQYF.

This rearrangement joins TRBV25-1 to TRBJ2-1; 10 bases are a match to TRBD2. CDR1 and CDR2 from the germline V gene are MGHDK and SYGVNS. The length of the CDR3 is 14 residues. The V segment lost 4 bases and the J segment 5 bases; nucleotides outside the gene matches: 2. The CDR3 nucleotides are TGTGCCAGCAGTGCCGGGACTAGCGACAATGAGCAGTTCTTC. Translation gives CASSAGTSDNEQFF.

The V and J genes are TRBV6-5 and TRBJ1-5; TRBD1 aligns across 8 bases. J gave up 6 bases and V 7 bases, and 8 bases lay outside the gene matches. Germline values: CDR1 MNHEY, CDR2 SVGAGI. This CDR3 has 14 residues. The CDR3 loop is CASKRTGSGQPQHF. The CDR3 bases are TGTGCCAGCAAACGGACAGGGTCCGGTCAGCCCCAGCATTTT.

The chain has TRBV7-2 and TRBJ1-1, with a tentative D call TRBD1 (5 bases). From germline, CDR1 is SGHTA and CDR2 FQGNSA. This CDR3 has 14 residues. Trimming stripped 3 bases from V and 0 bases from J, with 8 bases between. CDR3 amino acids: CASSFQGMNTEAFF. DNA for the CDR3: TGTGCCAGCAGCTTCCAGGGCATGAACACTGAAGCTTTCTTT.

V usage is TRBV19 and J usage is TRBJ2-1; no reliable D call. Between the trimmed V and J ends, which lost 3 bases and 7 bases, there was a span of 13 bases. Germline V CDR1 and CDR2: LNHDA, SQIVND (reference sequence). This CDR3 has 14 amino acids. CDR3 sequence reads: CASSIATARNEQFF. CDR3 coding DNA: TGTGCCAGTAGTATCGCAACGGCTAGAAATGAGCAGTTCTTC.

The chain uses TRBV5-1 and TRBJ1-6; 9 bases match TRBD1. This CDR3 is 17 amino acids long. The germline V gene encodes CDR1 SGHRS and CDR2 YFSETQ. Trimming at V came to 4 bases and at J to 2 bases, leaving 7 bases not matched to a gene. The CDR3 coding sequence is TGCGCCAGCAGCCGGGAGACAGGGGGACCCTATAATTCACCCCTCCACTTT. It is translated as CASSRETGGPYNSPLHF. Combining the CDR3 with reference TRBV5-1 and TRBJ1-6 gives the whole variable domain KAGVTQTPRYLIKTRGQQVTLSCSPISGHRSVSWYQQTPGQGLQFLFEYFSETQRNKGNFPGRFSGRQFSNSRSEMNVSTLELGDSALYLCASSRETGGPYNSPLHFGNGTRLTVT.

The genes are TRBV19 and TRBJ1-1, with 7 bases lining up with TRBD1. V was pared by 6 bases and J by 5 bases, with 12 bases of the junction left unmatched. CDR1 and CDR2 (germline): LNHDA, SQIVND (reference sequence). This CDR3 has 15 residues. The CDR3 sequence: CASSSGRQGYTEAFF. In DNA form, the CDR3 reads TGTGCCAGTAGCTCGGGACGACAGGGTTATACTGAAGCTTTCTTT.

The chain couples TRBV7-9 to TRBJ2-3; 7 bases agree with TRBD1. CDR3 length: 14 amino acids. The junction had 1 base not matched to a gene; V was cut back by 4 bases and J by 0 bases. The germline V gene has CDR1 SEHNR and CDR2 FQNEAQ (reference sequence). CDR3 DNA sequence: TGTGCCAGCAGCTCACAGGGGAGCACAGATACGCAGTATTTT. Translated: CASSSQGSTDTQYF.

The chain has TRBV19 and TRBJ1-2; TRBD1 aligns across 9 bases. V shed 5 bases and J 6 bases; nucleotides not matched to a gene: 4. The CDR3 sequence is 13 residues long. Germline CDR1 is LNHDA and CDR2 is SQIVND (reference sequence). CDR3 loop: CASSGQGIHGYTF. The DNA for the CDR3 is TGTGCCAGTAGTGGACAGGGGATCCATGGCTACACCTTC.